This entry features one T cell receptor (beta chain) sequence. Its specificity is unknown. The method was immunoSEQ multiplex PCR; TCRdb's version includes in-frame clones alone and lacks a portion of them. The sample lists roughly 140,000 clones, around 94% seen once, with roughly 1.3% in the top ten. V was clipped by 3 bases and J by 1 base, with 11 bases between them. Germline V gives CDR1 SGHNT, CDR2 YYREEE (reference sequence). The CDR3 covers 14 residues. These data are taken from a study of T cell responses to AZD1222 COVID-19 vaccine. Findings and limits, study-wide: Clonal diversity was possibly underestimated, and the donors were mostly white British, with more females. CD4 TCRs linked to vaccination spanned spike, dominating at 160-218 and 743-854. The reported proportion of spike-specific TCRs targeting unmutated variant regions was nearly half. Baseline serostatus was positive in only five to seven AZD1222 recipients.

The specimen was peripheral blood, collected on day 0 of AZD1222 vaccination. This clonotype originated in an adult in good health. V is TRBV5-4 and J is TRBJ2-7, with D possibly being TRBD1 (6 bases). CDR3 sequence: CASSWGQGSYEQYV. CDR3 coding DNA: TGTGCCAGCAGCTGGGGGCAGGGGTCCTACGAGCAGTACGTC.